This T cell receptor (beta chain) was documented in a study of T cell repertoires in cytomegalovirus infection. Broader study findings: The ex vivo response was dominated by HLA-C-restricted CMV-specific TCR beta clonotypes.

TCRdb fed the reads into MiXCR, producing one record per CDR3 protein. The repertoire holds about 350,000 distinct CDR3 sequences, with just under 35% as singletons. A word on this clonotype: What it binds is not known.

The germline CDR1 and CDR2 sequences are LNHDA and SQIVND (reference sequence). This CDR3 spans 15 amino acids. With V trimmed by 3 bases and J by 3 bases, 3 bases remained unmatched. The sequenced sample was cultured PBMCs, obtained from culture after CMV antigen stimulation. The rearrangement joins TRBV19 to TRBJ2-1; 9 bases match TRBD1. This receptor was obtained from a human donor in good health (CMV status not recorded). Some clones in this sample may be carry-over from other donors' samples. CDR3 amino acids: CASSMDRGYYNEQFF. CDR3 bases: TGTGCCAGTAGTATGGACAGGGGCTACTACAATGAGCAGTTCTTC.